The present TCR beta chain was sequenced within a study of cytomegalovirus exposure and HLA in healthy donors (TCRdb year 2017). For the wider study: According to an earlier analysis of 587 of the donors, about 179 million T cells yielded roughly 110 million unique TCR beta sequences and 250 to 350 Gb of sequence data. Typing coverage differed by locus: A, B, C, DRB1 and DQB1 were typed in roughly 620-640 donors, DQA1 in about 500, DPA1 in roughly 590, and DPB1 in roughly 470. Donor age, sex, ethnicity and CMV serostatus were collected together with the repertoire data. Several DR-DQ haplotypes were treated as single units for association and clustering because of strong linkage in the cohort. The T cell repertoires of 666 subjects were profiled by immunosequencing and related to cytomegalovirus serostatus. The later analysis used no new phenotypic data to find candidate immune exposures, relying instead on TCR beta sequences and their occurrence across donors. The study aimed to test whether cataloging public T cell receptors could reveal signatures of past pathogen exposure. HLA typing included class I and class II loci at four-digit resolution. A later analysis re-analyzed previously published TCR beta repertoires from about 600 donors and added high-resolution HLA genotyping to study TCR occurrence patterns. An early release that covered more than 550 HLA-typed donors contained about 300 gigabases of sequencing data and some 87 million unique TCR sequences. On average, around 200,000 unique TCR beta nucleotide sequences were sequenced per donor among about 400 genotyped donors of the cohort, with roughly 18% of those sequences being non-productive. In a later genetic analysis, genome-wide SNP genotypes for 398 of the 666 donors were used, and that subset was treated as a discovery cohort. Every discovery cohort repertoire had been produced on one sequencing platform. To predict cytomegalovirus infection status, the study brought together high-throughput TCR immunosequencing, statistical association of individual TCRs with disease status, and machine learning. Of the approximately 400 genotyped donors, about 80% fell in the genetic ancestry cluster associated with self-reported Caucasian donors. An earlier analysis of fewer than 700 of the donors applied high-throughput TCR beta sequencing to assess whether each TCR beta V gene segment acted as functional or pseudogenic. A separate validation cohort of more than 100 different subjects was used in addition to the roughly 670-subject first cohort. Overall study outcomes, separate from this receptor: A further reported finding was that TCR beta sequences accurately predicted the HLA-A and HLA-B alleles for most subjects in the first cohort. The cohort was sequenced for TCR beta chains only, and without alpha or paired-chain data the features that could be detected were limited. The authors suggested that the approach could potentially be generalized to other disease states and immunological phenotypes. Because counts were too low, seventeen rarely observed V segments, including chromosome 9 orphons, were excluded from the earlier analysis of 500 to 700 of the donors. In a later analysis, around 17,000 TCR beta sequences were associated with specific HLA alleles at a false discovery rate of 0.05. The presence/absence analyses assumed that sequencing depth was roughly uniform across donors, and that assumption may not be true. According to a later genetic analysis, donors in an Asian-associated ancestry cluster had fewer N-insertions in productive TCRs than the approximately 700-donor mean. In a later analysis, HLA-associated TCR beta chains were found to be more clonally expanded and to have lower generation probabilities than equally common non-associated chains. Assigning TCR associations to individual alleles was difficult when HLA alleles, especially DR and DQ, strongly co-occurred. An association between a missense DCLRE1C variant and V-gene and J-gene trimming of TCR beta chains was found in a later genetic analysis and replicated in an independent cohort. The classifier was reported to diagnose cytomegalovirus status with high specificity and sensitivity in both the original and validation cohorts. Most TCR sequences were seen in very few donors, while some public TCRs were found in many individuals. HLA typing was unavailable for some donors at each locus, so association tests used only the typed subset. The only immune exposure information available for the cohort was CMV serostatus. A total of roughly 160 TCR beta chains were listed by the study as associated with cytomegalovirus. A few of the identified cytomegalovirus-associated TCR beta chains were confirmed in vitro to be specific for cytomegalovirus antigens. Most CMV-associated TCR beta chains appeared to be HLA-restricted in a later analysis, and the HLA associations seemed to be driven largely by CMV exposure. Some IMGT-functional V segments, including TRBV6-2 and TRBV6-3, could not be told apart with the 87-base-pair reads, so those segments were excluded. Broadly in line with IMGT annotations, most TCR beta V segments showed up in productive rearrangements about 87% or about 30% of the time in an earlier analysis of some 590 of the donors. In a later analysis, several top co-occurrence clusters were reported to appear linked to parvovirus B19, influenza, CMV and Epstein-Barr virus. Correlated functional status among segregating V segments might be attributable to linkage disequilibrium, but an unknown experimental factor could not be ruled out. A later analysis found that TCR association rates varied across HLA loci, with DRB1 alleles showing the most associated TCRs and HLA-C alleles the fewest. A cluster of highly shared sequence variants was judged likely to represent a technical artifact of the sequencing pipeline.

For CDR1 and CDR2, the germline V gene lists SGHNT and YENEEA. The CDR3 covers 16 residues, taking in both the cysteine and the phenylalanine. The entry retains the CDR3 DNA only, 48 bases that are in frame from base 1. Deletion took 1 base off V and 0 bases off J, with a span of 7 bases between the germline ends. Library preparation employed the immunoSEQ multiplex PCR assay. The multiplex PCR relied on a mix of 60 forward primers for TCR Vbeta segments and 13 reverse primers for TCR Jbeta segments. A multiplex PCR assay on genomic DNA amplified the CDR3 region of rearranged TCR beta genes. Amplified TCR beta libraries were sequenced as 87-base-pair reads on the Illumina HiSeq System. As for how the authors treated the data: In a later analysis, approximately 74 million unique TCR beta chains were counted across the 500 to 700 repertoires, and roughly 10 million of these chains were shared by at least two donors. Raw reads were error-corrected and collapsed into unique sequences by a nearest-neighbor algorithm in which closely related sequences were merged to remove PCR and sequencing errors. To assign V, D and J gene segments, CDR3 sequences were aligned to IMGT reference sequences. For a sequence to be retained, at least a six-nucleotide match to both a V gene segment and a J gene segment was required. Rearrangements were called productive when the CDR3 lacked stop codons and stayed in frame with V and J; all others were non-productive. CDR3 was defined by IMGT convention, running from the second conserved V-encoded cysteine to the conserved J-encoded phenylalanine. The earlier analysis of some 600 of the donors excluded sequences that lacked an unambiguous match to a single V gene segment. In an earlier analysis of approximately 560 of the donors, a V segment was called functional when productive rearrangements were above 56.7%, and segregating when the standard deviation between donors exceeded 5%. To diagnose cytomegalovirus status from the catalog of TCR beta chain sequences, a statistical classification framework was built. A later analysis assigned V and J genes by comparing TCR nucleotide sequences with IMGT/GENE-DB human TR gene sequences. Using the TCRdist pipeline, a later analysis assigned CDR3 sequences along with most-parsimonious VDJ recombination scenarios. In a later analysis, each TCR beta chain was defined by its CDR3 amino acid sequence together with its V-gene family, and reads lacking a unique V-gene family were excluded. A later analysis removed 592 highly shared, low-generation-probability nucleotide sequences to deal with suspected cross-contamination and a sequencing artifact. In a later analysis, a clonal expansion index was calculated for each public chain from normalized within-repertoire ranks of inferred template counts. Generation probabilities in a later analysis came from a VDJ recombination model fitted to out-of-frame rearrangements, and those results were checked against IGoR. Hypergeometric tests were used in a later analysis to score TCR-TCR, TCR-HLA and TCR-CMV co-occurrence, with a repertoire-size bias correction applied to the TCR pairs. In a later analysis, false discovery rates were estimated by permuting HLA or CMV assignments 20 times. In a later analysis, co-occurring TCRs were grouped using DBSCAN, with TCRdist sequence similarity added in when clustering inside HLA-allele-positive subsets. Repertoires with fewer than 30,000 or more than 120,000 public chains, plus five repertoires with anomalous nucleotide sharing, were excluded from co-occurrence clustering. TCRdb carries this immuneACCESS record with in-frame sequences only. Its versions omit some clonotypes, under half of them owing to an unresolved V gene in the studies checked, with the rest unexplained. The V and J calls and clone size are taken from that table; D and trimming were inferred from the DNA. The sample table contains some 110,000 clones; only one count was recorded for 70% to 80% of them. The top ten clones comprise around 1.3% of the sample.

The cohort consisted of hundreds of healthy bone marrow donors. At the time of sampling, all cohort members were nominally healthy, though unrecorded immune exposures were likely present. The donor was CMV seronegative and was included in the group of a few hundred seronegative cohort members. A peripheral blood sample was provided by each donor, and peripheral blood mononuclear cells were used for TCR beta sequencing. The Qiagen DNeasy Blood Extraction Kit was used to extract genomic DNA from the blood cell samples. As to this clone: What this receptor recognizes is not known. Within one base of it there is no much larger clone, and no base qualities were kept.

The sample was PBMCs. The V gene is TRBV11-3 and the J gene is TRBJ2-6; confidence is insufficient to name the D gene. This clonotype was sampled from a man aged 40-50 years in good health and CMV-seronegative. The CDR3 loop reads CASSLVVGSGANVLTF. The nucleotide sequence reads as follows: TGTGCCAGCAGCTTAGTCGTCGGCTCTGGGGCCAACGTCCTGACTTTC.